Each of the 22 T cell receptor beta chains below was sequenced from the same sample in a study of OX40 agonist ivuxolimab in advanced cancers. Data came from immunoSEQ multiplex PCR; TCRdb stores just in-frame clones and leaves some out. Counted here are some 17,000 clones, about nine tenths occurring once; the ten biggest clones make up 25% to 35%. The source material was CD4+ or CD8+ T cells sorted from blood, sampled in a trial of the OX40 agonist ivuxolimab. Receptors were obtained from an adult with an advanced solid tumor such as melanoma, head and neck, liver or kidney cancer.

V gene TRBV6-4 combines with J gene TRBJ1-1; no reliable D call. With 5 bases removed from V and 3 bases from J, the gap between germline ends came to 16 bases. The CDR3 contains 15 residues. Per germline, CDR1 MRHNA and CDR2 SNTAGT. CDR3 sequence reads: CASSPGDLMDTEAFF. DNA for the CDR3: TGTGCCAGCAGTCCAGGTGACTTGATGGACACTGAAGCTTTCTTT.

This chain links TRBV10-3 with TRBJ2-7; 7 bases fit TRBD1. Germline V gene sequence: CDR1 ENHRY, CDR2 SYGVKD. J lost 5 bases, V lost 6 bases, and 10 bases had no gene match. This CDR3 has 14 residues. CDR3 bases: TGTGCCATCAGCAATCCTGGGACAGTACACGAGCAGTACTTC. Translated: CAISNPGTVHEQYF.

This sequence joins TRBV27 and TRBJ1-2; a possible D gene is TRBD1 (5 bases). This CDR3 is built from 14 residues. The germline gives CDR1 MNHEY, CDR2 SMNVEV (reference sequence). Trimming took 6 bases from V and 8 from J, leaving 19 bases between them. The DNA of the CDR3 is TGTGCCAGCAGCACGGGACCCGGCGGTGGGGGCTACACCTTC. The encoded protein is CASSTGPGGGGYTF.

The DNA of the CDR3 is TGTGCCATCAGTGGCCAGTTTGGGTATGGCTACACCTTC. It specifies CAISGQFGYGYTF. V and J are TRBV10-3 and TRBJ1-2, with D unresolved. Looked up from germline, CDR1 is ENHRY and CDR2 is SYGVKD. This CDR3 is built from 13 residues. V lost 4 bases and J lost 5, with 11 bases in between.

The chain joins TRBV19 to TRBJ2-3, with unresolved D. V lost 5 bases to trimming and J lost 6 bases, with 15 bases between them. The CDR3 totals 14 residues. Germline V gene sequence: CDR1 LNHDA, CDR2 SQIVND (reference sequence). The CDR3 reads CASSPLSRRDTQYF. In DNA, the CDR3 is TGTGCCAGTAGTCCCCTCTCCAGACGCGATACGCAGTATTTT.

The J gene is TRBJ2-7, the V gene TRBV5-6; TRBD2 agrees at 13 bases. From germline, CDR1 is SGHDT and CDR2 YYEEEE. The length of the CDR3 is 17 residues. The trim removed 4 bases at V and 2 bases at J, leaving 9 bases unmatched. CDR3 in amino acids: CASSALAGGRITYEQYF. CDR3 sequence (DNA): TGTGCCAGCAGCGCACTAGCGGGAGGGCGGATAACCTACGAGCAGTACTTC.

This chain links TRBV7-2 with TRBJ2-3; D unresolved. The germline V gene encodes CDR1 SGHTA and CDR2 FQGNSA. There are 14 residues in the CDR3. Trimming removed 1 base from V and 2 bases from J, with 7 bases in between. Written as DNA, the CDR3 is TGTGCCAGCAGCTTAGAGGCCGACACAGATACGCAGTATTTT. It yields the protein CASSLEADTDTQYF.

The V gene is TRBV6-5, the J gene TRBJ1-1; no definite D call. Trimming pared 6 bases from V and 11 bases from J, leaving 16 bases between. The germline CDR1 and CDR2 sequences are MNHEY and SVGAGI. The CDR3 is made up of 12 amino acids. This CDR3 reads CASRLKPGTAFF. As DNA, the CDR3 is TGTGCCAGCAGGCTAAAACCGGGAACGGCTTTCTTT.

This sequence joins TRBV6-1 and TRBJ2-7; TRBD2 agrees at 10 bases. Trimming cost V 2 bases and J 3 bases; bases outside gene matches: 7. The CDR3 is 16 amino acids. Germline V lookup: CDR1 MNHNS, CDR2 SASEGT. The chain's CDR3 is CASSEFYGTSVYEQYF. The CDR3 DNA reads TGTGCCAGCAGTGAATTTTACGGGACTAGCGTCTACGAGCAGTACTTC.

V and J are TRBV25-1 and TRBJ1-2; D gene unclear. V was cut by 3 bases and J by 4 bases, with 6 bases left in between. The CDR3 covers 12 residues. Germline CDR1 is MGHDK and CDR2 is SYGVNS. The CDR3 nucleotides are TGTGCCAGCAGTGACAGCCCCTATGGCTACACCTTC. It yields the protein CASSDSPYGYTF.

The rearrangement uses TRBV6-1 and TRBJ2-2, with 7 nucleotides matching TRBD2. The germline V gene encodes CDR1 MNHNS and CDR2 SASEGT. The CDR3 runs to 16 residues. V lost 1 base, J lost 5 bases, and 7 bases stayed unmatched. The CDR3 protein is CASSEGGGGWTGELFF. As DNA, the CDR3 is TGTGCCAGCAGTGAAGGAGGCGGGGGTTGGACCGGGGAGCTGTTTTTT.

V is TRBV11-2 and J is TRBJ1-4; unclear D gene. The CDR3 is 14 residues long. Germline-derived CDR1 and CDR2 are SGHAT and FQNNGV. Trimming took off 1 base at V and 5 bases at J, with 8 bases between the two ends. CDR3 loop: CASSLALGNEKLFF. CDR3 sequence (DNA): TGTGCCAGCAGCTTAGCGTTGGGGAATGAAAAACTGTTTTTT.

The sample holds one count of this clone. The chain employs TRBV4-1 and TRBJ2-1; no clear D gene. The CDR3 sequence is 12 residues long. Trimming took 0 bases from V and 15 from J, leaving 12 bases between them. Per the germline V gene, CDR1 is MGHRA and CDR2 is YSYEKL. The CDR3 DNA sequence: TGCGCCAGCAGCCAAGAATCTACCGGGCCGTTCTTC. This translates into CASSQESTGPFF.

This rearrangement joins TRBV6-5 to TRBJ2-7; no reliable D call. The CDR3 is made up of 15 amino acids. V was trimmed by 2 bases and J by 2 bases, leaving 13 bases between them. The germline gives CDR1 MNHEY, CDR2 SVGAGI. The CDR3 loop is CASSYSPGSTYEQYF. The CDR3 coding sequence is TGTGCCAGCAGTTACAGTCCGGGCAGCACCTACGAGCAGTACTTC.

This sequence joins TRBV15 and TRBJ2-7, with a tentative D call TRBD1 (7 bases). Germline V gives CDR1 LNHNV, CDR2 YYDKDF (reference sequence). This CDR3 contains 14 residues. Trimming cost V 5 bases and J 0 bases, with 11 bases left between them. The CDR3 bases are TGTGCCACCAGCTGGGGGGACAGCTCCTACGAGCAGTACTTC. Its protein product is CATSWGDSSYEQYF.

In this sample, this clone turned up once. This chain uses TRBV11-2 with TRBJ2-7; D uncertain. V was cut by 4 bases and J by 3 bases, with 13 bases left in between. Germline CDR1 and CDR2: SGHAT and FQNNGV. The CDR3 runs 14 residues. CDR3 DNA: TGTGCCAGCAGCTCAGGAAGTGGGAACTACGAGCAGTACTTC. As protein: CASSSGSGNYEQYF.

The chain uses TRBV5-4 and TRBJ2-7; D is unresolved. The CDR3 totals 14 residues. V was cut by 4 bases and J by 2 bases, with 13 bases left in between. Germline values: CDR1 SGHNT, CDR2 YYREEE (reference sequence). The CDR3 loop is CASSRVPGTYEQYF. The DNA of the CDR3 is TGTGCCAGCAGCCGCGTCCCAGGAACCTACGAGCAGTACTTC. The whole variable domain, filled in from reference TRBV5-4 and TRBJ2-7, reads ETGVTQSPTHLIKTRGQQVTLRCSSQSGHNTVSWYQQALGQGPQFIFQYYREEENGRGNFPPRFSGLQFPNYSSELNVNALELDDSALYLCASSRVPGTYEQYFGPGTRLTVT.

The gene calls are TRBV19 and TRBJ1-1, with D possibly TRBD1 on 6 matching bases. The CDR3 has 13 residues. Germline values: CDR1 LNHDA, CDR2 SQIVND (reference sequence). V lost 5 bases and J lost 1, with 8 bases in between. CDR3 region: CASSATGNTEAFF. The CDR3 DNA follows: TGTGCCAGTAGTGCGACAGGGAACACTGAAGCTTTCTTT.

The CDR3 region has the DNA TGTGCCAGCAGTTACGGGCCCTCACACACAGATACGCAGTATTTT. Its translation: CASSYGPSHTDTQYF. The chain links TRBV6-5 to TRBJ2-3; D call uncertain. V was shortened by 2 bases and J by 2 bases, with 11 bases between the two germline ends. The CDR3 consists of 15 residues. Germline-derived CDR1 and CDR2 are MNHEY and SVGAGI.

The chain links TRBV25-1 to TRBJ2-5; a weak D match, TRBD2 (6 bases). V was trimmed by 5 bases and J by 2 bases, leaving 9 bases between them. Germline lookup yields CDR1 MGHDK and CDR2 SYGVNS. The CDR3 runs 13 residues. Here the CDR3 DNA reads TGTGCCAGCAGTCTCGGAGGGCAAGAGACCCAGTACTTC. This gives the protein CASSLGGQETQYF.

V is TRBV19 and J is TRBJ2-7; 10 bases fit TRBD1. The CDR3 extends over 18 amino acids. V lost 2 bases to trimming and J lost 2 bases; unmatched junction nucleotides: 12. Germline V CDR1 and CDR2: LNHDA, SQIVND (reference sequence). The CDR3 DNA is TGTGCCAGTAGTATACCCTCAGAGGGGACAGGGGATCCCTACGAGCAGTACTTC. It specifies CASSIPSEGTGDPYEQYF.

To note about this clone: Relative to the germline gene, one junction end is altered; a read error may explain this. The V gene is TRBV27, the J gene TRBJ2-4; a possible D gene is TRBD1 (5 bases). This CDR3 has 14 residues. CDR1 MNHEY and CDR2 SMNVEV come from the germline V gene (reference sequence). The CDR3 reads CTSSSGQGKNIQYF. CDR3 nucleotides: TGTACCAGCAGTTCTGGGCAGGGCAAAAACATTCAGTACTTC.